Listed below are T cell receptor beta chains from one sample, sequenced in a study of blood T cell repertoires in COVID-19. The data were produced by immunoSEQ multiplex PCR, yet TCRdb's version contains in-frame clones alone and is incomplete. The data contain a few hundred thousand clones, 90% of them singletons. Sample: peripheral blood. All receptors come from an older woman with COVID-19, enrolled during active disease. CDR3s include the opening cysteine and the closing phenylalanine or tryptophan. A D gene is named only where the DNA matches it firmly. Clone size is shown for a subset of rows, as once, few, many or a class of expanded clone.

>13|TRBJ1-3|.|.|TRBV28
TGTGCCAGCAGGCTCGGAGTCGGAAACACCATATATTTT
CASRLGVGNTIYF
>18|TRBJ2-1|.|TRBD2|TRBV9
TGTGCCAGCAGCGTAGTGGCTAGCGGGGGGGCCTCCTACAATGAGCAGTTCTTC
CASSVVASGGASYNEQFF
>15|TRBJ1-1|.|.|TRBV14
TGTGCCAGCAGCCGCCTCGCGGGCTTGGGAACTGAAGCTTTCTTT
CASSRLAGLGTEAFF
>15|TRBJ2-5|.|TRBD1|TRBV7-6
TGTGCCAGCAGCATGGGGACAGCCCTAGTTGGGGCCCAGTACTTC
CASSMGTALVGAQYF
>11|TRBJ2-7|once|.|TRBV6-2/TRBV6-3
TGTGCCAGCAGTTACAACGGGGAGCAGTACTTC
CASSYNGEQYF
>21|TRBJ2-2|.|TRBD2|TRBV28
TGTGCCAGCAGTTTATTAGCTAGCGGGGGGGCAAGTTCGTCAGCCGCCGGGGAGCTGTTTTTT
CASSLLASGGASSSAAGELFF
>16|TRBJ2-2|.|TRBD1|TRBV15
TGTGCCACCAGCGGGTGGGACAGGGGGAACACCGGGGAGCTGTTTTTT
CATSGWDRGNTGELFF
>15|TRBJ2-3|.|TRBD1|TRBV29-1
TGCAGCACCTCCGAGGGGGCGCGTATCACAGATACGCAGTATTTT
CSTSEGARITDTQYF
>17|TRBJ2-3|.|TRBD2|TRBV7-2
TGTGCCAGCAGCTTAAACCCGCTAGCGGGGGGCACAGATACGCAGTATTTT
CASSLNPLAGGTDTQYF
>15|TRBJ2-5|.|TRBD1|TRBV19
TGTGCCAGTAGCGCGACTTGGACAGGTTTTGAGACCCAGTACTTC
CASSATWTGFETQYF
>16|TRBJ2-1|.|.|TRBV21-1
TGTGCCAGCAGCATCCACAAGACAGGGGCCCACAATGAGCAGTTCTTC
CASSIHKTGAHNEQFF
>16|TRBJ1-1|.|TRBD1|TRBV11-3
TGTGCCAGCAGCCCCGGACAGGGAGATGGGTACACTGAAGCTTTCTTT
CASSPGQGDGYTEAFF
>13|TRBJ1-2|.|.|TRBV20-1
TGCAGTGCTAGTATGCCTCTGAGCTATGGCTACACCTTC
CSASMPLSYGYTF
>17|TRBJ1-5|.|.|TRBV6-6
TGTGCCAGCAGTCCTTCGGGGGATCGAAGAAGCAATCAGCCCCAGCATTTT
CASSPSGDRRSNQPQHF
>13|TRBJ1-2|.|.|TRBV7-9
TGTGCCAGCAGCCCCACAGCACTCTATGGCTACACCTTC
CASSPTALYGYTF
>14|TRBJ1-5|.|.|TRBV3-1/TRBV3-2
TGTGCCAGCAGCCAAACGGACAGCACTCAGCCCCAGCATTTT
CASSQTDSTQPQHF
>15|TRBJ1-1|.|.|TRBV19
TGTGCCAGTAGTCTGCGGGGGGCTCGGGGATCTGAAGCTTTCTTT
CASSLRGARGSEAFF
>15|TRBJ2-5|.|TRBD1|TRBV4-3
TGCGCCAGCAGCCAAGATTCGGGACAGGGGGAGACCCAGTACTTC
CASSQDSGQGETQYF
>14|TRBJ1-2|.|.|TRBV6-2/TRBV6-3
TGTGCCAGCAGTTACCCCAGCGTACCCTATGGCTACACCTTC
CASSYPSVPYGYTF
>17|TRBJ2-1|.|.|TRBV10-1
TGCGCCAGCAGTGAGGGGCCCCGGAGGCTGGAGTACAATGAGCAGTTCTTC
CASSEGPRRLEYNEQFF
>16|TRBJ1-5|.|.|TRBV6-8
TGTGCCACCCCCTCTTCATTTTGGGGGGGCAATCAGCCCCAGCATTTT
CATPSSFWGGNQPQHF
>13|TRBJ2-7|.|.|TRBV10-3
TGTGCCATCAGGACGGGGTCGTCCTACGAGCAGTACTTC
CAIRTGSSYEQYF
>12|TRBJ1-1|.|.|TRBV29-1
TGCAGCGCTCCTAAACGGAACACTGAAGCTTTCTTT
CSAPKRNTEAFF
>16|TRBJ1-2|.|TRBD1|TRBV7-3
TGTGCCAGCAGATATAGGGGGCGATACGCTAACTATGGCTACACCTTC
CASRYRGRYANYGYTF
>14|TRBJ1-1|.|.|TRBV27
TGTGCCAGCAGCATCACAGGAAGGAACACTGAAGCTTTCTTT
CASSITGRNTEAFF
>16|TRBJ1-2|.|.|TRBV6-5
TGTGCCAGCAGTTACTCGAGGGGGGGCTACAGATATGGCTACACCTTC
CASSYSRGGYRYGYTF
>14|TRBJ2-1|.|.|TRBV4-2
TGTGCCAGCAGCCCCGACTACCCATACAATGAGCAGTTCTTC
CASSPDYPYNEQFF
>14|TRBJ2-7|.|.|TRBV5-1
TGCGCCAGCAGCTTGGAGGGGAACTCCTACGAGCAGTACTTC
CASSLEGNSYEQYF
>14|TRBJ2-1|.|TRBD2|TRBV11-2
TGTGCCAGCAGTCCAGCGGGGGGGTACGGTGAGCAGTTCTTC
CASSPAGGYGEQFF
>17|TRBJ2-5|.|TRBD2|TRBV7-2
TGTGCCAGCAGCAGACAGCCGGGACTAGAGACAGCGGAGACCCAGTACTTC
CASSRQPGLETAETQYF
>17|TRBJ1-1|few|.|TRBV7-2
TGTGCCAGCAGCTTAGCGTCTACGTCCCCCCGGAGAACTGAAGCTTTCTTT
CASSLASTSPRRTEAFF
>15|TRBJ1-3|.|.|TRBV19
TGTGCCAGTAACCGACGGGCAGCGGGTGGAAACACCATATATTTT
CASNRRAAGGNTIYF
>14|TRBJ1-4|.|TRBD1|TRBV6-5
TGTGCCAGCAGAACAGGGGCTACTAATGAAAAACTGTTTTTT
CASRTGATNEKLFF
>13|TRBJ1-1|.|.|TRBV6-5
TGTGCCAGCAGCCGGACAGTGAACACTGAAGCTTTCTTT
CASSRTVNTEAFF
>14|TRBJ2-2|.|.|TRBV19
TGTGCCAGTTCAGGACAGCCGAACACCGGGGAGCTGTTTTTT
CASSGQPNTGELFF
>16|TRBJ1-6|once|TRBD1|TRBV5-6
TGTGCCAGCAGCTTGGGGACAGGGTTTGGTAATTCACCCCTCCACTTT
CASSLGTGFGNSPLHF
>13|TRBJ1-2|.|.|TRBV6-6
TGTGCCAGCAGTTTTGGTACTGATGGTGGCTACACCTTC
CASSFGTDGGYTF
>18|TRBJ1-4|.|TRBD1|TRBV3-1/TRBV3-2
TGTGCCAGCAGCCAAGATTGCGGACAGGGGATTGAGGGTGAAAAACTGTTTTTT
CASSQDCGQGIEGEKLFF
>16|TRBJ2-1|.|TRBD2|TRBV4-3
TGCGCCAGCAGCCGCGTGACTAGCGGGGGTGTCAATGAGCAGTTCTTC
CASSRVTSGGVNEQFF
>14|TRBJ2-3|.|.|TRBV6-6
TGTGCCAGCAAAGGAGCGGGTATTGAGGATACGCAGTATTTT
CASKGAGIEDTQYF
>13|TRBJ1-4|.|.|TRBV5-1
TGCGCCAGCAGCCGGGGAACTAATGAAAAACTGTTTTTT
CASSRGTNEKLFF